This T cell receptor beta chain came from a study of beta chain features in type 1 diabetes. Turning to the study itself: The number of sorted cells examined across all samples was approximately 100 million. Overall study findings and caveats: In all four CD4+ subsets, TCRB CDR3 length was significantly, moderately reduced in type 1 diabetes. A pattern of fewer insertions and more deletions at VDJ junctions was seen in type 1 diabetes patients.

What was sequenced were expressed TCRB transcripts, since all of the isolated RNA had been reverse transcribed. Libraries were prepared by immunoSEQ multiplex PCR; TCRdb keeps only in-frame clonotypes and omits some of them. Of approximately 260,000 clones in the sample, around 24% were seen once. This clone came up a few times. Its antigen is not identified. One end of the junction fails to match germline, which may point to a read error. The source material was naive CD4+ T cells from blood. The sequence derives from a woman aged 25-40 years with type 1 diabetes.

In nucleotides, the CDR3 is TGTGCTAGCAGCACCGGGACTAGCGTACACAATGAGCAGTTCTTC. This encodes CASSTGTSVHNEQFF. The gene calls are TRBV7-7 and TRBJ2-1; 10 bases are a match to TRBD2. The CDR3 sequence is 15 residues long. Germline loops: CDR1 SSHAT, CDR2 FNYEAQ (reference sequence).